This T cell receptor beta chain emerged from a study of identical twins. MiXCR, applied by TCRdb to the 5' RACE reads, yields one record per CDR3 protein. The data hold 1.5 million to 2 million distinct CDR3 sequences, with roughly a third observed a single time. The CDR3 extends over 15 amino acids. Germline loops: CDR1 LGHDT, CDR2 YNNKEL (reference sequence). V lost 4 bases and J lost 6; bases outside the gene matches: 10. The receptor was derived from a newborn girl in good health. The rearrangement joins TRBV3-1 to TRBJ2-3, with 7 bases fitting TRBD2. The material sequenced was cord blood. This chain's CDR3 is CASSRRLTGGDTQYF. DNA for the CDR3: TGTGCCAGCAGCCGCAGACTAACGGGGGGTGATACGCAGTATTTT.